This record concerns one T cell receptor (beta chain) sequence. This specimen includes other DNA sequences encoding the same CDR3. The source of the sample is a study of shared clonotypes between healthy human individuals. From germline, CDR1 is KGHSH and CDR2 LQKENI. Between the trimmed V and J ends, which lost 0 bases and 1 base, there was a span of 12 bases. This CDR3 spans 16 amino acids. Libraries were prepared by immunoSEQ multiplex PCR; TCRdb keeps only in-frame clonotypes and omits some of them. The table has approximately 2.1 million clones, approximately 93% seen once. Sequencing input: naive CD4+ T cells from PBMCs. As to subset: CD45RA+ positively selected. The receptor was derived from a man aged 18 to 29 in good health. Some clones in this sample may be carry-over from other donors' samples. The V call is TRBV18, the J call TRBJ1-1, with D tentatively TRBD1 (6 bases). CDR3 protein: CASSPPGGGRNTEAFF. The CDR3 coding sequence is TGTGCCAGCTCACCACCGGGTGGGGGGCGGAACACTGAAGCTTTCTTT. The full variable domain, its missing parts supplied by reference TRBV18 and TRBJ1-1, is NAGVMQNPRHLVRRRGQEARLRCSPMKGHSHVYWYRQLPEEGLKFMVYLQKENIIDESGMPKERFSAEFPKEGPSILRIQQVVRGDSAAYFCASSPPGGGRNTEAFFGQGTRLTVV.